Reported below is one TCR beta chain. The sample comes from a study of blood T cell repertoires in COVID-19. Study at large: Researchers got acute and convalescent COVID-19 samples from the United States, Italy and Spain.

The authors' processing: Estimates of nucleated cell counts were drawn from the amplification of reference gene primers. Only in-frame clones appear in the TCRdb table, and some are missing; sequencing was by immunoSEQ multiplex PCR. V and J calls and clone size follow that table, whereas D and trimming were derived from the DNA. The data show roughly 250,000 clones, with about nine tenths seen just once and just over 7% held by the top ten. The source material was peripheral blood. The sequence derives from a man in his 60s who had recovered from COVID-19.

CDR3 nucleotides: TGCGCCAGCAGCTTGCAGCAGGGTCTGAGCTATGAGCAGTTCTTC. Translated: CASSLQQGLSYEQFF. The chain couples TRBV5-1 to TRBJ2-1, with D possibly matching TRBD1 (5 bases). Per the germline V gene, CDR1 is SGHRS and CDR2 is YFSETQ. This CDR3 has 15 residues. Trimming removed 1 base from V and 8 bases from J, with 16 bases in between.